The clone carrying this T cell receptor beta chain has ten or more counts. These data originate in a study of patients and donors after allogeneic stem cell transplantation. TCRdb reprocessed the RT-PCR reads via MiXCR and lists one record per CDR3 protein. The sample lists about 230,000 distinct CDR3 sequences, 13% to 15% seen once, with roughly 12% in the top ten. The V segment lost 6 bases and the J segment 4 bases; nucleotides outside the gene matches: 8. The CDR3 runs to 14 residues. Germline CDR1 SGHTA, CDR2 FQGNSA. The source of this sequence is a human donor who was either an allogeneic HSCT recipient or a stem cell or donor lymphocyte infusion donor (not recorded which). It is not recorded whose cells these are; they may come from a transplant donor. Sample: blood, either unsorted or a sorted T cell fraction (not recorded which). The rearrangement links TRBV7-2 to TRBJ2-7; 8 bases are a match to TRBD2. CDR3 sequence (DNA): TGTGCCAGCAGTATTGGACTAGCCCTTTACGAGCAGTACTTC. Translating gives CASSIGLALYEQYF.